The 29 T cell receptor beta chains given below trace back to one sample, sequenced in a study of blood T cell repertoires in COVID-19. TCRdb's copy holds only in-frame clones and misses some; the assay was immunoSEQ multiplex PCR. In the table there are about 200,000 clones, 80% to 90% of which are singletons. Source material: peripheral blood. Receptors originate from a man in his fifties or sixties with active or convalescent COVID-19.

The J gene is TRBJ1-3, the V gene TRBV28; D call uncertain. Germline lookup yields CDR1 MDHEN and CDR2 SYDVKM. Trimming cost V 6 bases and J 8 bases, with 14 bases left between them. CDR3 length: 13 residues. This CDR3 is CASSRTGIHTIYF. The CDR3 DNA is TGTGCCAGCAGCCGGACGGGAATCCACACCATATATTTT.

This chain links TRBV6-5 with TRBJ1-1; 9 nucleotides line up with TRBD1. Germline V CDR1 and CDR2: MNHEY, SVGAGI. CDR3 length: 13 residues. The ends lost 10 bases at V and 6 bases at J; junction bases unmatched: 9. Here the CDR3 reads CATLTGGKAEAFF. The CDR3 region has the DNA TGTGCCACTCTAACAGGGGGCAAGGCTGAAGCTTTCTTT.

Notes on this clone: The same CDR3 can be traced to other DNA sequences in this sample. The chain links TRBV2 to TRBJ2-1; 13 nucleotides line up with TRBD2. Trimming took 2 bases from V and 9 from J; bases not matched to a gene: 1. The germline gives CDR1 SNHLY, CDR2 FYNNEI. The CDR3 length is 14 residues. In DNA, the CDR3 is TGTGCCAGCAGTGAAACTAGCGGGAGGGGTGAGCAGTTCTTC. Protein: CASSETSGRGEQFF.

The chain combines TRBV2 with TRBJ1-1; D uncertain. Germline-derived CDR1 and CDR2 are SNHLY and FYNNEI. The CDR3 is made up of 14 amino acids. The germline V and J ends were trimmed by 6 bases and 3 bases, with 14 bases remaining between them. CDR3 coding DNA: TGTGCCAGCAGAGCCTCCGCCATCCACACTGAAGCTTTCTTT. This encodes CASRASAIHTEAFF.

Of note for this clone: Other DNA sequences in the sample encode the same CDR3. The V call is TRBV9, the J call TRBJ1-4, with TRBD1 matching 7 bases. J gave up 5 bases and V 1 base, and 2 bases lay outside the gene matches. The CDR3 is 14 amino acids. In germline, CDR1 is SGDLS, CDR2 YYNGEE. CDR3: CASSVTGANEKLFF. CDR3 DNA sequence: TGTGCCAGCAGCGTAACAGGGGCCAATGAAAAACTGTTTTTT.

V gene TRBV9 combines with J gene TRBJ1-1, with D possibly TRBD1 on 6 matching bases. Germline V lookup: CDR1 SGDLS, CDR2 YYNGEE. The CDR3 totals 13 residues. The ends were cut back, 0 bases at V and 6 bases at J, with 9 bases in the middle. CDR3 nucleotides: TGTGCCAGCAGCGTAGTGGGGGCGTCTGAAGCTTTCTTT. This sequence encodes CASSVVGASEAFF.

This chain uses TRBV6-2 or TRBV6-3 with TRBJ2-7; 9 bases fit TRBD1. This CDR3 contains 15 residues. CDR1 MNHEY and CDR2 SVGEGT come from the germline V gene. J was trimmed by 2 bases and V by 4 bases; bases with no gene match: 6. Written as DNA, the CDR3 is TGTGCCAGCAGTTTTACAGGGGGCATCGCCTACGAGCAGTACTTC. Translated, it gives CASSFTGGIAYEQYF.

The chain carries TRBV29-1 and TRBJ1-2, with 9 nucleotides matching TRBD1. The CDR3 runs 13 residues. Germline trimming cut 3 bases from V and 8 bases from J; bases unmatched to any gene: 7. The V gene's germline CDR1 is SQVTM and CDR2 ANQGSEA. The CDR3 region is CSVDTGGALGYTF. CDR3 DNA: TGCAGCGTTGACACAGGGGGCGCGTTGGGCTACACCTTC.

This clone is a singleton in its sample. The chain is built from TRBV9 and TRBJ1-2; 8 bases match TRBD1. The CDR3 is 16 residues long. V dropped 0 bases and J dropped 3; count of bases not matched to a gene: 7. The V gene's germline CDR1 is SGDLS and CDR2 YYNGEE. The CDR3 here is CASSVGQGLDHYGYTF. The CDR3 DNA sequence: TGTGCCAGCAGCGTAGGACAGGGGCTAGATCACTATGGCTACACCTTC.

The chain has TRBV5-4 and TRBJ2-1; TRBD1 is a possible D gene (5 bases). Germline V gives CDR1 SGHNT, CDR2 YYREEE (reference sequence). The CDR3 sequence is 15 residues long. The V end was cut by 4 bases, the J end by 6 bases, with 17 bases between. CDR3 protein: CASSQVGTRVNEQFF. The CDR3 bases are TGTGCCAGCAGCCAGGTTGGAACCAGGGTCAATGAGCAGTTCTTC.

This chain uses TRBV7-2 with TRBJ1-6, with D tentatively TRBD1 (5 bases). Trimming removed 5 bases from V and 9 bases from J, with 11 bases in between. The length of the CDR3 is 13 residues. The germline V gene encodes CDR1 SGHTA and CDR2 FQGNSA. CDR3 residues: CASSLRRGSPLHF. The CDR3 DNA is TGTGCCAGCAGCCTAAGGAGGGGTTCACCCCTCCACTTT.

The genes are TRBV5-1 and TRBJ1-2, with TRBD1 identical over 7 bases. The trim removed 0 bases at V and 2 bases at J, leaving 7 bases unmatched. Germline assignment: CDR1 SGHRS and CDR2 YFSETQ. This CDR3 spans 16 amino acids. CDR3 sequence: CASSLARGPENYGYTF. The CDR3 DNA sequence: TGCGCCAGCAGCTTGGCTAGGGGGCCCGAGAACTATGGCTACACCTTC.

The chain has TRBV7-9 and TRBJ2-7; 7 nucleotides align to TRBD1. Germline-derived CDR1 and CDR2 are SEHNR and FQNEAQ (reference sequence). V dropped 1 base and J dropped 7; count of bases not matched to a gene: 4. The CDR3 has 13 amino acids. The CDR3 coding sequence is TGTGCCAGCAGCTTAGGACAGGGCGGGGAGCAGTACTTC. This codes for CASSLGQGGEQYF.

CDR3 in amino acids: CASSSGTALYEQYF. CDR3 nucleotide sequence: TGTGCCAGCTCGTCCGGGACAGCTTTATACGAGCAGTACTTC. The chain employs TRBV18 and TRBJ2-7, with 7 bases matching TRBD1. The CDR3 contains 14 residues. Losses at the gene ends were 6 bases for V and 4 bases for J; bases not matched to a gene: 9. CDR1 is KGHSH and CDR2 is LQKENI in the germline V gene.

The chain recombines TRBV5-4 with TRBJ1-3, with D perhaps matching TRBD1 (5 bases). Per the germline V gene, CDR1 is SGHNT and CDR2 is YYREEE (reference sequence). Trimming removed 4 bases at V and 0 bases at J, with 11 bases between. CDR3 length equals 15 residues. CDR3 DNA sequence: TGTGCCAGCAGCCCTGACGGGGGCTCTGGAAACACCATATATTTT. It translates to CASSPDGGSGNTIYF.

CDR3: CASSKRVGHSPLHF. The CDR3 nucleotides are TGTGCCAGCAGCAAGCGGGTCGGGCATTCACCCCTCCACTTT. This chain joins TRBV6-5 and TRBJ1-6; D is unclear. The V gene lost 6 bases and the J gene lost 8 bases, with 14 bases spanning the gap. Germline V gene sequence: CDR1 MNHEY, CDR2 SVGAGI. The CDR3 is 14 residues long.

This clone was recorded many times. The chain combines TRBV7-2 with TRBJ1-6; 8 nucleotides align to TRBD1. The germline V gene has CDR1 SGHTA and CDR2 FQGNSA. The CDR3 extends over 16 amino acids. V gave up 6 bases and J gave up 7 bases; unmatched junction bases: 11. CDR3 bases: TGTGCCAGCAGTCAAGGACAGGGCCTTGAAAATTCACCCCTCCACTTT. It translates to CASSQGQGLENSPLHF.

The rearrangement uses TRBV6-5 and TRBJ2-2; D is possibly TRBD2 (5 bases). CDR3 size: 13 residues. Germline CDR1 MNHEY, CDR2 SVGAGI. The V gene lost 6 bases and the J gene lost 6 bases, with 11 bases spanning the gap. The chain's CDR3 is CASRKGLAGELFF. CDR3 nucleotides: TGTGCCAGCAGAAAAGGACTTGCCGGGGAGCTGTTTTTT.

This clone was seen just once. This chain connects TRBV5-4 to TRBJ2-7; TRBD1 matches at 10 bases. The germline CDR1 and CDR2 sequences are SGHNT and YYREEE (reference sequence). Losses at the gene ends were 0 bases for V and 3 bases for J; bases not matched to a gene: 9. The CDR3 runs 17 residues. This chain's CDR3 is CASSLETDRGWVYEQYF. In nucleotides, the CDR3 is TGTGCCAGCAGCTTGGAGACGGACAGGGGGTGGGTCTACGAGCAGTACTTC.

CDR3 in amino acids: CASSFQGARFYGYTF. CDR3 DNA: TGTGCCAGTAGTTTCCAGGGGGCGCGATTCTATGGCTACACCTTC. This sequence joins TRBV19 and TRBJ1-2, with 8 bases lining up with TRBD1. Germline CDR1 LNHDA, CDR2 SQIVND (reference sequence). The CDR3 extends over 15 amino acids. V dropped 5 bases and J dropped 4; count of bases not matched to a gene: 9.

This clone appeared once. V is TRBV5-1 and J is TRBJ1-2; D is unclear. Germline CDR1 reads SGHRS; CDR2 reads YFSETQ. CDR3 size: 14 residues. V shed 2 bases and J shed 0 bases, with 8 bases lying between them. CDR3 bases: TGCGCCAGCAGCTTCACAGCCGCTAACTATGGCTACACCTTC. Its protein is CASSFTAANYGYTF.

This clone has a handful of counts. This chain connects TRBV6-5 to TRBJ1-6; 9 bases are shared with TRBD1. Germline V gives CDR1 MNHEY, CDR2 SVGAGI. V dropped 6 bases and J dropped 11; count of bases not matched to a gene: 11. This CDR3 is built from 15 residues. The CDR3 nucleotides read TGTGCCAGCAGGGCAACCGGGACAGGGCGGACACCCCTCCACTTT. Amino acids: CASRATGTGRTPLHF.

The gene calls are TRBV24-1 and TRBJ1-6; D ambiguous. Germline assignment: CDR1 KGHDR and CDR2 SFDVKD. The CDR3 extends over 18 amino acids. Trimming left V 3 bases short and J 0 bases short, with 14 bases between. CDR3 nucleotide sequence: TGTGCCACCAGTGATCCCGGACCGGGGAGCTCCTATAATTCACCCCTCCACTTT. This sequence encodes CATSDPGPGSSYNSPLHF.

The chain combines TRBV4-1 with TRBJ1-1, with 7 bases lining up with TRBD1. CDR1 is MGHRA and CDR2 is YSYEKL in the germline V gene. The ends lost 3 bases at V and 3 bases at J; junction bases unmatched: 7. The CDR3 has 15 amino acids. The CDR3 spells CASSQTGPKDTEAFF. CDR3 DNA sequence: TGCGCCAGCAGCCAGACAGGGCCGAAGGACACTGAAGCTTTCTTT.

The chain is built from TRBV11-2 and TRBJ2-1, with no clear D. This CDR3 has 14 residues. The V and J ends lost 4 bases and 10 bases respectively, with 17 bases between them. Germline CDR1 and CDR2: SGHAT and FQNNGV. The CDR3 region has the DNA TGTGCCAGCAGCTCACAGCCCACGCTGGCGGAGCAGTTCTTC. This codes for CASSSQPTLAEQFF.

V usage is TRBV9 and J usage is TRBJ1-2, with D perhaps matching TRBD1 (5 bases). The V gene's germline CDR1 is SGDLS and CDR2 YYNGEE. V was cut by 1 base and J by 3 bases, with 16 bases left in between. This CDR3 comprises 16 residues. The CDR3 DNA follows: TGTGCCAGCAGCGTAAGCTTGGTGGGAGGGGACTATGGCTACACCTTC. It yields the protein CASSVSLVGGDYGYTF.

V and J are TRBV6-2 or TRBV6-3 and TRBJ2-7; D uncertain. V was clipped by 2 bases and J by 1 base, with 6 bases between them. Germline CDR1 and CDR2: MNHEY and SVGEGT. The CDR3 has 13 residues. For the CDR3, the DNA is TGTGCCAGCAGTTACCACAATTCCTACGAGCAGTACTTC. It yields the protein CASSYHNSYEQYF.

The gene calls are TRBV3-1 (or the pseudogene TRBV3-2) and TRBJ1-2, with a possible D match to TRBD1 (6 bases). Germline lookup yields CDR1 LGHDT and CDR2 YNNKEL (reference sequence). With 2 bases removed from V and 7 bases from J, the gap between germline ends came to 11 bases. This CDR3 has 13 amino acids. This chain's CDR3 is CASSQTGPRGYTF. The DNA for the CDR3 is TGTGCCAGCAGCCAAACAGGGCCGCGTGGCTACACCTTC.

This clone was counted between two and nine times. The CDR3 is CASSFGTGNLNYGYTF. CDR3 DNA sequence: TGTGCCAGCAGCTTCGGGACAGGGAATTTGAACTATGGCTACACCTTC. This chain uses TRBV7-9 with TRBJ1-2; 9 nucleotides match TRBD1. CDR3 length equals 16 residues. The junction had 7 bases not matched to a gene; V was cut back by 3 bases and J by 2 bases. Germline V gene data show CDR1 as SEHNR and CDR2 as FQNEAQ (reference sequence).